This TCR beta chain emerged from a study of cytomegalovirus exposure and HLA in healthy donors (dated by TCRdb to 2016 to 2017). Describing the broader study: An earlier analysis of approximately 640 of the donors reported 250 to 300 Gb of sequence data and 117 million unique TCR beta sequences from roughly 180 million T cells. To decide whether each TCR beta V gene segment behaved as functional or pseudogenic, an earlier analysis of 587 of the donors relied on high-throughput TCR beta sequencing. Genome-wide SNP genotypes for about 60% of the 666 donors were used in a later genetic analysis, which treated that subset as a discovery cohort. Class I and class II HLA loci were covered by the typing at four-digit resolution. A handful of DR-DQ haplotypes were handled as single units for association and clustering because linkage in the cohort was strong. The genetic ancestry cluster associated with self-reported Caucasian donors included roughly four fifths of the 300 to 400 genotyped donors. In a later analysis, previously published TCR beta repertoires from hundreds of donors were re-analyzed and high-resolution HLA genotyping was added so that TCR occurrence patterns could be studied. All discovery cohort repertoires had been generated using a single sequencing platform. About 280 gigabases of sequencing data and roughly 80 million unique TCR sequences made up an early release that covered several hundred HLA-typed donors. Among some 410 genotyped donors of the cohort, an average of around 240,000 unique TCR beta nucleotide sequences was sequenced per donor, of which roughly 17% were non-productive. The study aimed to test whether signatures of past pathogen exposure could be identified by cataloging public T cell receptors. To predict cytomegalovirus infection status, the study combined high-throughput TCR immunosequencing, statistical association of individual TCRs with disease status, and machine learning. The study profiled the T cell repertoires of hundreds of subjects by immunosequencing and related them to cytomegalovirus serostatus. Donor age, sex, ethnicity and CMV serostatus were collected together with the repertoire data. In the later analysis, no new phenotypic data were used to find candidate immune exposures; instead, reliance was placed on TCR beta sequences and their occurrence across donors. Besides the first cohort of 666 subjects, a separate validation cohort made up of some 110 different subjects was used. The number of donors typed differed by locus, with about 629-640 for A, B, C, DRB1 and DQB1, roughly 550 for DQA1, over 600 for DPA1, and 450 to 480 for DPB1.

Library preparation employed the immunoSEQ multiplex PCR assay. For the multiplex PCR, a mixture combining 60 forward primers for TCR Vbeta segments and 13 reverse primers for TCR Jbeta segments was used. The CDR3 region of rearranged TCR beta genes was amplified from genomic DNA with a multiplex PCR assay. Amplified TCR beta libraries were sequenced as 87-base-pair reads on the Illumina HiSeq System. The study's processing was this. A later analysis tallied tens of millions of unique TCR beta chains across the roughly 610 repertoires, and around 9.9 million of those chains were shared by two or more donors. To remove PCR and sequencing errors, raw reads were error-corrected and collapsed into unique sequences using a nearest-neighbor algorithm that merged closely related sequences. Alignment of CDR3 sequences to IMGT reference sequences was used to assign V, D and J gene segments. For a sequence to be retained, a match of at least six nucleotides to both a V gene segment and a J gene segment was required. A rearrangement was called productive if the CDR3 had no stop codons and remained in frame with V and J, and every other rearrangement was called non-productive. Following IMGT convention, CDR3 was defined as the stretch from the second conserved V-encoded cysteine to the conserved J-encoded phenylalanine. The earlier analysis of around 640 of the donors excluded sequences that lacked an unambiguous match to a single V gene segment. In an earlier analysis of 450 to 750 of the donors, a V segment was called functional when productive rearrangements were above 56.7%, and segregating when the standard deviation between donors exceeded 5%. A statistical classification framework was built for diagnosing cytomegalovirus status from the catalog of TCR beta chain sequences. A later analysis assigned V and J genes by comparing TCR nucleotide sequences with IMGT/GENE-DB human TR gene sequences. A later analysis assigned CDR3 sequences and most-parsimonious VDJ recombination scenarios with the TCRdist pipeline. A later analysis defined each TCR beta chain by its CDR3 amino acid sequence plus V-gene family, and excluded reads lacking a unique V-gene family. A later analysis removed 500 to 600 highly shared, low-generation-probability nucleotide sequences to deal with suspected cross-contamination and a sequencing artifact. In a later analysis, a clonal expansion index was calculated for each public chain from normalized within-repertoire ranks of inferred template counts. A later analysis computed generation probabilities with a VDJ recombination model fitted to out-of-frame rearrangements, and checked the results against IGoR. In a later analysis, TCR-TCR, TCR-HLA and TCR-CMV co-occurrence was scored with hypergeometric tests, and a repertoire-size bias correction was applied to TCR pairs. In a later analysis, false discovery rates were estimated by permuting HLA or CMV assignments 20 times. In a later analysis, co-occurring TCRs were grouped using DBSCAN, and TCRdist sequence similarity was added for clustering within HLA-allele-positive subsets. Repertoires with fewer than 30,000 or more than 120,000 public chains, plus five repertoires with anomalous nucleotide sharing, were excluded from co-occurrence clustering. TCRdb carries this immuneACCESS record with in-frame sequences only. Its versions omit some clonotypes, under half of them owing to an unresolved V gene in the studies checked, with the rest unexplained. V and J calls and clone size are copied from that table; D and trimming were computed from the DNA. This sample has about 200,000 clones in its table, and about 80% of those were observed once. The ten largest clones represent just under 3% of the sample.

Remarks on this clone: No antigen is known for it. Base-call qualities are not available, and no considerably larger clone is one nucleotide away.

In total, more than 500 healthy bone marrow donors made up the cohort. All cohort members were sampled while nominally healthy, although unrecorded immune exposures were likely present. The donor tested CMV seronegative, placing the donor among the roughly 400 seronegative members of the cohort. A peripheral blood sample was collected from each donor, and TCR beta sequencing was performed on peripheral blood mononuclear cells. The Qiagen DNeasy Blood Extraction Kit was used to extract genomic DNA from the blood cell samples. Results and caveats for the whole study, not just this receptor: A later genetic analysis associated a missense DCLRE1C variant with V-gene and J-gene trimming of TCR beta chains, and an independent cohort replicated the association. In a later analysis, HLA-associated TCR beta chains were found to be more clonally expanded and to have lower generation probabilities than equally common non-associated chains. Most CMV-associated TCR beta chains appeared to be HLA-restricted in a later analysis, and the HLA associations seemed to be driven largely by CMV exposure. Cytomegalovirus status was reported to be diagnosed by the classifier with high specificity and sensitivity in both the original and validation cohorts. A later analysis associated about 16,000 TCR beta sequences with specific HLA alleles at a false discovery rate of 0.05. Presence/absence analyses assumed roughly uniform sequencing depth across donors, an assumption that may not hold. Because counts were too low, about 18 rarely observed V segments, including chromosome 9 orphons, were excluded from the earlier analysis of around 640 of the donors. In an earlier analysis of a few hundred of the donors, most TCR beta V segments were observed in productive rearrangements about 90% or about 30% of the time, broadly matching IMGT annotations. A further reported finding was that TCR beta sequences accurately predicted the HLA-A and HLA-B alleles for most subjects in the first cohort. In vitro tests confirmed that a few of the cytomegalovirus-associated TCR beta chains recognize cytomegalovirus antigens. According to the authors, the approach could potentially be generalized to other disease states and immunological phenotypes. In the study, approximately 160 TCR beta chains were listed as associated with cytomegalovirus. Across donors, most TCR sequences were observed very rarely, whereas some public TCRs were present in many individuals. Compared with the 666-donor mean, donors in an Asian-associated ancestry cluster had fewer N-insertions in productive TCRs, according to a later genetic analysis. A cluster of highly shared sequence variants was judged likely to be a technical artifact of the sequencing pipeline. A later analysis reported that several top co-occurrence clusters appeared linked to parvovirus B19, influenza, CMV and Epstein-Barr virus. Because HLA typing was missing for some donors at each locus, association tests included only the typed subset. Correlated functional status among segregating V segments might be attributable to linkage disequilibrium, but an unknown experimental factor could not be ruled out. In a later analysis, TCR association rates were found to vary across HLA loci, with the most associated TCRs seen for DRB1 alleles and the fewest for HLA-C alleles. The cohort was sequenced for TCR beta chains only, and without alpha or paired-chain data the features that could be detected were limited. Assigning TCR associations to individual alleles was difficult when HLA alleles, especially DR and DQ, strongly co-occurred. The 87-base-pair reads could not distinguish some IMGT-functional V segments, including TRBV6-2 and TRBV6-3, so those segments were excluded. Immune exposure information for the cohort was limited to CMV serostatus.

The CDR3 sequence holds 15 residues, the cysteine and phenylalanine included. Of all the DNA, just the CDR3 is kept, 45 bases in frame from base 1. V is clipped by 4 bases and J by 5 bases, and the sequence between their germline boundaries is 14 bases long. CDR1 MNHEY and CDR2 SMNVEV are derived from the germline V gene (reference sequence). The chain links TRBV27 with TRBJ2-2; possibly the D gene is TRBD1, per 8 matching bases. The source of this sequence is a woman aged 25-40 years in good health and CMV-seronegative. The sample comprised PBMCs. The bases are TGTGCCAGCAGTTCCGGACAGGGAGGGACCGGGGAGCTGTTTTTT. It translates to CASSSGQGGTGELFF.